This entry concerns a single T cell receptor (beta chain). This same CDR3 is encoded by further DNA sequences in the sample. Sequenced by immunoSEQ multiplex PCR; TCRdb stores in-frame clones only, minus some. The sample contains 150,000 or so clones, roughly 90% of which appear only once. CDR1 MNHEY and CDR2 SVGAGI come from the germline V gene. The length of the CDR3 is 13 residues. V gave up 6 bases and J gave up 0 bases, with 8 bases separating them. This sample stems from a study of blood T cell repertoires in COVID-19. Sequenced input: PBMCs or T cells enriched from blood (not recorded which). This receptor was taken from a human donor with acute COVID-19. The donor label of this sample is uncertain. The V gene is TRBV6-5, the J gene TRBJ1-1, with D unresolved. This chain's CDR3 is CASSSGLNTEAFF. In nucleotides, the CDR3 is TGTGCCAGCAGCTCGGGTTTGAACACTGAAGCTTTCTTT.